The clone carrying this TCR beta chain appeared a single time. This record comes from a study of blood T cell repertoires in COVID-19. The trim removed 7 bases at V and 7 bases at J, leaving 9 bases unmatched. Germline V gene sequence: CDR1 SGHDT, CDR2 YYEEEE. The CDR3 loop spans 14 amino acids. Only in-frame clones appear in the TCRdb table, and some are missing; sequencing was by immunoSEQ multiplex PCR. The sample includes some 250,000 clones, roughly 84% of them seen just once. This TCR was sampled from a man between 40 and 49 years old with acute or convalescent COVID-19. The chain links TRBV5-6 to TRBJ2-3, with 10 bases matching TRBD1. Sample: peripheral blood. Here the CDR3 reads CASSSTGGTNTQYF. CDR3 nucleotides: TGTGCCAGCTCCTCGACAGGGGGCACTAATACGCAGTATTTT. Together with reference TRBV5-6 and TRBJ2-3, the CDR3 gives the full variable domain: DAGVTQSPTHLIKTRGQQVTLRCSPKSGHDTVSWYQQALGQGPQFIFQYYEEEERQRGNFPDRFSGHQFPNYSSELNVNALLLGDSALYLCASSSTGGTNTQYFGPGTRLTVL.